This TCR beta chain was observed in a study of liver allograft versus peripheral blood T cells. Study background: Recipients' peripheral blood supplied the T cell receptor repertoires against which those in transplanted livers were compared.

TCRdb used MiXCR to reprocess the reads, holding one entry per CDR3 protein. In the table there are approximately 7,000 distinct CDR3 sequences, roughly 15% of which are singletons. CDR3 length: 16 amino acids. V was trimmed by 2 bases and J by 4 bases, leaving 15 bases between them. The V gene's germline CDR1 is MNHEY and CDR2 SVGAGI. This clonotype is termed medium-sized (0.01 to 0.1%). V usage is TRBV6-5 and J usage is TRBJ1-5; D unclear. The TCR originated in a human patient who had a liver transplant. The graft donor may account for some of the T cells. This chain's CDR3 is CASSYQEAGWNQPQHF. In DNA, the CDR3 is TGTGCCAGCAGTTACCAAGAAGCGGGGTGGAATCAGCCCCAGCATTTT.